This passage covers 3 T cell receptor beta chains from one sample sequenced in a study of shared clonotypes between healthy human individuals. Libraries were prepared by immunoSEQ multiplex PCR; TCRdb keeps only in-frame clonotypes and omits some of them. The sample lists roughly 2 million clones, 85% to 95% occurring once. CD45RO negativity and positive selection for CCR7 defined naive CD8 cells, a population that excluded terminally differentiated effector memory CD45RA+ cells. Sequencing used naive CD8+ T cells sorted from blood. These receptors came from a man aged 18 to 30 in good health.

The rearrangement uses TRBV5-1 and TRBJ2-7; TRBD1 matches at 11 bases. The CDR3 length is 15 residues. V lost 6 bases to trimming and J lost 2 bases; unmatched junction nucleotides: 7. Germline lookup yields CDR1 SGHRS and CDR2 YFSETQ. The DNA for the CDR3 is TGCGCCAGCAAACACGGGACAGGGGGAACCTACGAGCAGTACTTC. It specifies CASKHGTGGTYEQYF. Supplemented by reference TRBV5-1 and TRBJ2-7, the full variable domain reads KAGVTQTPRYLIKTRGQQVTLSCSPISGHRSVSWYQQTPGQGLQFLFEYFSETQRNKGNFPGRFSGRQFSNSRSEMNVSTLELGDSALYLCASKHGTGGTYEQYFGPGTRLTVT.

The chain couples TRBV5-1 to TRBJ2-5, with 11 bases identical to TRBD2. With V trimmed by 4 bases and J by 7 bases, 15 bases remained unmatched. This CDR3 has 17 amino acids. CDR1 is SGHRS and CDR2 is YFSETQ in the germline V gene. The CDR3 region has the DNA TGCGCCAGCAGCCTGGAGGTCCTAACTAGCGGGGGCGGGACCCAGTACTTC. It yields the protein CASSLEVLTSGGGTQYF.

This sequence joins TRBV5-5 and TRBJ1-5; a possible D gene is TRBD1 (5 bases). Germline V gene lookup returns CDR1 SGHKS and CDR2 YYEKEE (reference sequence). The V gene lost 1 base and the J gene lost 6 bases, with 14 bases spanning the gap. CDR3 length: 15 residues. This CDR3 is CASSLWSGDGQPQHF. The CDR3 DNA reads as TGTGCCAGCAGCTTGTGGTCCGGGGACGGTCAGCCCCAGCATTTT. The full variable domain, with the rest looked up from reference TRBV5-5 and TRBJ1-5, is DAGVTQSPTHLIKTRGQQVTLRCSPISGHKSVSWYQQVLGQGPQFIFQYYEKEERGRGNFPDRFSARQFPNYSSELNVNALLLGDSALYLCASSLWSGDGQPQHFGDGTRLSIL.